What follows describes a single TCR beta chain. This record comes from a study of cytomegalovirus exposure and HLA in healthy donors. Germline assignment: CDR1 KGHSH and CDR2 LQKENI. The CDR3 length is 15 residues. V lost 2 bases, J lost 2 bases, and 12 bases lay in between. In the PCR, 60 Vbeta and 13 Jbeta primers were used. Sequenced by immunoSEQ multiplex PCR; TCRdb stores in-frame clones only, minus some. The sample includes 55,000 to 65,000 clones, about 80% of them seen just once. Sequences were obtained from PBMCs. The clonotype originates from a woman aged 40 to 50 in good health and CMV-seronegative. The V call is TRBV18, the J call TRBJ1-1, with D uncertain. The CDR3 is CASSPFTAANTEAFF. The DNA of the CDR3 is TGTGCCAGCTCACCATTCACTGCGGCCAACACTGAAGCTTTCTTT. The complete variable domain, with remaining parts taken from reference TRBV18 and TRBJ1-1, reads NAGVMQNPRHLVRRRGQEARLRCSPMKGHSHVYWYRQLPEEGLKFMVYLQKENIIDESGMPKERFSAEFPKEGPSILRIQQVVRGDSAAYFCASSPFTAANTEAFFGQGTRLTVV.